This T cell receptor (beta chain) derives from a study of response to subunit inactivated influenza vaccine. MiXCR, run by TCRdb on the RT-PCR reads, gives a single entry per CDR3 protein. The data contain about 620,000 distinct CDR3 sequences, around 11% of them seen just once; the ten biggest clones take up approximately 11%. A further study also used this sample, focusing on T cells expressing NK-cell markers. That study reports: Beta-chain TCR cDNA was generated via 5'RACE template switching with UMIs. Repertoire data for TCR beta were derived from sorted T cells (CD3+CD56+NKG2C+, CD3+CD56+NKG2C- and CD3+CD56-NKG2C+). With respect to HCMV, seven of the eight sequenced donors were seropositive, and one was seronegative. NKG2C+ dominant clonotypes from about 6 donors made up about 1.0-7.0% of CD8+ T cells.

Specimen: PBMCs from blood, collected on the day of vaccination. This TCR came from a man in his forties or fifties who received an inactivated influenza vaccine.

The CDR3 DNA reads TGCGCCAGCAGCTTCACCGGCCCTAGCTCCTACAATGAGCAGTTCTTC. Encoded protein: CASSFTGPSSYNEQFF. The rearrangement uses TRBV5-1 and TRBJ2-1; no reliable D call. Trimming removed 2 bases from V and 0 bases from J, with 12 bases in between. Germline lookup yields CDR1 SGHRS and CDR2 YFSETQ. The CDR3 is made up of 16 amino acids.